This T cell receptor (beta chain) emerged from a study of T cell responses to AZD1222 COVID-19 vaccine. Overall study results and limits: The study reported that nearly half of spike-specific TCRs target unmutated variant regions. The sample set comprised mostly white British donors with more females, and clonal diversity was possibly underestimated. The study sampled repertoires only after the peak T cell response.

This CDR3 is 16 amino acids long. After removal of 5 bases from V and 7 bases from J, the junction contained 14 bases not matched to a gene. Germline V lookup: CDR1 SNHLY, CDR2 FYNNEI. Notes on this clone: Its antigen remains unknown.

Only in-frame clones appear in the TCRdb table, and some are missing; sequencing was by immunoSEQ multiplex PCR. The sample contains 95,000 to 150,000 clones, about 90% of which appear only once. The J gene is TRBJ2-1, the V gene TRBV2, with 7 nucleotides matching TRBD2. Sample: peripheral blood, taken on day 0 of AZD1222 vaccination. This clonotype was obtained from an adult in good health. The CDR3 DNA follows: TGTGCCAGCAGTCCCCGCCGGCGGGGGAAATGGAATGAGCAGTTCTTC. Translation gives CASSPRRRGKWNEQFF.